This is a list of T cell receptor beta chains from one sample in a study of shared clonotypes between healthy human individuals. TCRdb's table, derived via immunoSEQ multiplex PCR, lists solely in-frame clones and lacks some. The sample includes more than 200,000 clones, approximately 65% seen only once; the top ten take approximately 10%. Sequenced input: memory CD4+ T cells sorted from blood. These receptors were collected from a man aged 25 to 40 in good health. The CDR3 runs from the conserved cysteine through the conserved F or W. D genes are given only for firm matches. Clone sizes are given selectively: once, few, many, or a class where the clone is expanded.

-	-	TRBV5-1	TRBJ2-1	TGCGCCAGCAGCCCCGTTCCTTTTAGTCAATCGGGCTACAATGAGCAGTTCTTC	CASSPVPFSQSGYNEQFF
-	-	TRBV5-4	TRBJ2-3	TGTGCCAGCAGCTTGAGGGTGGATACGCAGTATTTT	CASSLRVDTQYF
TRBD1	-	TRBV29-1	TRBJ2-5	TGCAGCGTTGGAGCCCCGGGACAGCCACAAGAGACCCAGTACTTC	CSVGAPGQPQETQYF
-	-	TRBV5-4	TRBJ2-5	TGTGCCAGCAGCGCCGGACAGATGCAAGAGACCCAGTACTTC	CASSAGQMQETQYF
-	-	TRBV14	TRBJ2-1	TGTGCCAGCAGCCTGAATTGGCTAGCGAACTACAATGAGCAGTTCTTC	CASSLNWLANYNEQFF
-	few	TRBV5-1	TRBJ2-1	TGCGCCAGCAGCTATCCGGGTTACAATGAGCAGTTCTTC	CASSYPGYNEQFF
-	-	TRBV14	TRBJ1-4	TGTGCCAGCCGACGCGGGTGGAGCGTTAATGAAAAACTGTTTTTT	CASRRGWSVNEKLFF
TRBD1	-	TRBV7-9	TRBJ1-5	TGTGCCAGCAGCCTTACAGGGGGTCGGCAGCCCCAGCATTTT	CASSLTGGRQPQHF
-	-	TRBV2	TRBJ2-2	TGTGCCAGCAGTGTTGGCAGGGGCACCGGGGAGCTGTTTTTT	CASSVGRGTGELFF
TRBD2	-	TRBV4-1	TRBJ2-3	TGCGCCAGCAGCCAAGATGTAAAGGCGGGAGGAGGCACAGATACGCAGTATTTT	CASSQDVKAGGGTDTQYF
-	few	TRBV27	TRBJ2-1	TGTGCCAGCAGTCCCCTGGGCCAGCGCCACAATGAGCAGTTCTTC	CASSPLGQRHNEQFF
-	-	TRBV6-1	TRBJ2-7	TGTGCCAGCATGACCTCCTACGAGCAGTACTTC	CASMTSYEQYF
-	-	TRBV11-2	TRBJ2-2	TGTGCCAGCAGCTCCGGGGCCTTTGGCACCGGGGAGCTGTTTTTT	CASSSGAFGTGELFF
TRBD1	-	TRBV4-2	TRBJ2-1	TGTGCCAGCAGCCAAGAACAGGGGGCATATGAGCAGTTCTTC	CASSQEQGAYEQFF
TRBD2	-	TRBV6-6	TRBJ2-7	TGTGCCAGCAGTCCCCGGGGTAGCGGGAGCCTCTACGAGCAGTACTTC	CASSPRGSGSLYEQYF
TRBD2	-	TRBV11-1	TRBJ2-1	TGTGCCAGCAGTTATTCATACGCGGGAGAGAGGGATGAGCAGTTCTTC	CASSYSYAGERDEQFF
-	-	TRBV5-6	TRBJ2-1	TGTGCCAGCAGCAGAGGCCCGATCACCTACAATGAGCAGTTCTTC	CASSRGPITYNEQFF
-	-	TRBV10-2	TRBJ2-7	TGCGCCAGCAGTGAGTCGGGGGGCCACGAGCAGTACTTC	CASSESGGHEQYF
-	-	TRBV6-5	TRBJ2-7	TGTGCCAGCAGTAACCGGGACACCGGGCTCGAGCAGTACTTC	CASSNRDTGLEQYF
TRBD2	-	TRBV5-1	TRBJ2-1	TGCGCCAGCAGCGTCTCCAGCGGGAGAGGTATGAATGAGCAGTTCTTC	CASSVSSGRGMNEQFF
TRBD1	-	TRBV11-2	TRBJ2-1	TGTGCCAGCAGCGCAAGGGGGCTCTACAATGAGCAGTTCTTC	CASSARGLYNEQFF
-	-	TRBV5-1	TRBJ2-7	TGCGCCAGCAGCCTCCGGGCCGAGACGGTACAAAAGACCTACGAGCAGTACTTC	CASSLRAETVQKTYEQYF
-	once	TRBV27	TRBJ2-7	TGTGCCAGCAGTTTATTCCCGGAACCCGACTACGAGCAGTACTTC	CASSLFPEPDYEQYF
TRBD2	-	TRBV2	TRBJ2-7	TGTGCCAGCGGAATAGCGGGCCCTCCCTACGAGCAGTACTTC	CASGIAGPPYEQYF
-	-	TRBV5-4	TRBJ2-7	TGTGCCAGCAGCTTTTCGCATGAGATCGAGCAGTACTTC	CASSFSHEIEQYF
-	-	TRBV7-2	TRBJ2-1	TGTGCCAGCAGCCCCCTGAACAGTCGGGGGGAGCAGTTCTTC	CASSPLNSRGEQFF
-	-	TRBV7-2	TRBJ2-7	TGTGCCAGCAGCTTAAATCCGGCACGAATGAGCGAGCAGTACTTC	CASSLNPARMSEQYF
-	-	TRBV15	TRBJ1-5	TGTGCCACCAGCAGACAGGGTTCGGGCAATCAGCCCCAGCATTTT	CATSRQGSGNQPQHF
TRBD2	few	TRBV5-4	TRBJ2-7	TGTGCCAGCAGAGACTCTCGAGCGGGGGAGTCCTACGAGCAGTACTTC	CASRDSRAGESYEQYF
-	-	TRBV5-4	TRBJ2-1	TGTGCCAGCACCCGGAGTAGCGAGAATGAGCAGTTCTTC	CASTRSSENEQFF
TRBD1	-	TRBV7-3	TRBJ2-3	TGTGCCAGCAGCTCGGGACAGGGAGTTACGCAGTATTTT	CASSSGQGVTQYF
-	-	TRBV27	TRBJ1-5	TGTGCCAGCAGCCCCCTCGATCAGCCCCAGCATTTT	CASSPLDQPQHF
-	-	TRBV6-5	TRBJ2-2	TGTGCCAGCAGTAGACTGACTAGATCCCCCGGGGAGCTGTTTTTT	CASSRLTRSPGELFF
TRBD1	-	TRBV19	TRBJ1-1	TGTGCCAGTAGATCACAGACAGGGAAAATGAACACTGAAGCTTTCTTT	CASRSQTGKMNTEAFF
-	-	TRBV27	TRBJ2-3	TGTGCCAGCAGTTTAGGGTACGGCTACATTACAGATACGCAGTATTTT	CASSLGYGYITDTQYF
-	-	TRBV5-1	TRBJ2-3	TGCGCCAGCAATGGGGGGTCCCGCACAGATACGCAGTATTTT	CASNGGSRTDTQYF
TRBD1	-	TRBV5-1	TRBJ1-3	TGCGCCAGCCGACCCGGGACAGGGGTGGCCGGTTCCGGAAACACCATATATTTT	CASRPGTGVAGSGNTIYF
-	few	TRBV25-1	TRBJ2-3	TGTGCCAGCAGGGACCCTTTCACAGATACGCAGTATTTT	CASRDPFTDTQYF
TRBD1	-	TRBV19	TRBJ2-5	TGTGCCAGTAGTATAGATCGTCCGGGACAGCGAAAAGAGACCCAGTACTTC	CASSIDRPGQRKETQYF
TRBD2	-	TRBV5-5	TRBJ2-2	TGTGCCAGCAGCTTGGACGCGGGAGGGCCCGGGGAGCTGTTTTTT	CASSLDAGGPGELFF
-	once	TRBV6-5	TRBJ2-7	TGTGCCAGCAGTTCCGCTGACGGGAACCCCTACGAGCAGTACTTC	CASSSADGNPYEQYF
-	few	TRBV25-1	TRBJ2-1	TGTGCCAGCAGTGACCTGGGCGACAGGCCTCAATTCTTC	CASSDLGDRPQFF
-	-	TRBV7-4	TRBJ1-4	TGTGCCAGCAGCGACCGGGGGCGGACAGATGAAAAACTGTTTTTT	CASSDRGRTDEKLFF
-	once	TRBV5-1	TRBJ2-7	TGCGCCAGCAGCTTGTCGAGTTCCTACGAGCAGTACTTC	CASSLSSSYEQYF
TRBD2	-	TRBV29-1	TRBJ2-1	TGCAGCGTTGAAACTAGCGGGAGCGGTGAGCAGTTCTTC	CSVETSGSGEQFF
-	-	TRBV11-2	TRBJ1-3	TGTGCCAGCAGCTTAGGAGGGAACGGAAACACCATATATTTT	CASSLGGNGNTIYF
-	many	TRBV27	TRBJ2-7	TGTGCCAGCAGTCGAGGCGGCGAATACGAGCAGTACTTC	CASSRGGEYEQYF
TRBD2	once	TRBV29-1	TRBJ2-3	TGCAGCGCCGCCCGGCTCCCTGGCGGGGAGGGGAGCACAGATACGCAGTATTTT	CSAARLPGGEGSTDTQYF
-	-	TRBV7-9	TRBJ1-1	TGTGCCAGCAGCTTTTCAGGGAACACTGAAGCTTTCTTT	CASSFSGNTEAFF
TRBD2	-	TRBV5-1	TRBJ2-7	TGCGCCAGCAGCTTGGCCATTAGCGGGGGGGTCCACGAGCAGTACTTC	CASSLAISGGVHEQYF
TRBD2	-	TRBV28	TRBJ2-7	TGTGCCAGCAGGCCTTCGGGACTAGCTGGTGAGCAGTACTTC	CASRPSGLAGEQYF
-	-	TRBV14	TRBJ1-5	TGTGCCAGCAGCCAGGGACTTAATCAGCCCCAGCATTTT	CASSQGLNQPQHF
-	-	TRBV2	TRBJ2-7	TGTGCCAGCAGCGGATCAGGGTCCGAGCAGTACTTC	CASSGSGSEQYF